The T cell receptor beta chain described here comes from a study of OX40 agonist ivuxolimab in advanced cancers. Study at large: Patients were dosed intravenously with ivuxolimab at 0.01 to 10 mg/kg every 2 weeks.

The CDR3 is made up of 14 amino acids. With baseline, cycle 4 day 1, and cycle 7 day 1 as timepoints, blood was sampled. Profiled with immunoSEQ multiplex PCR; TCRdb holds only in-frame clones, not every one. The repertoire includes tens of thousands of clones, 91% of them detected once, and 2% to 3% sits in the top ten. This TCR derives from an adult with an advanced solid tumor such as melanoma, head and neck, liver or kidney cancer. Sequencing was performed on CD4+ or CD8+ T cells sorted from blood, taken in a trial of the OX40 agonist ivuxolimab. The genes are TRBV1 and TRBJ2-5; TRBD1, the D gene given by the table, was not confirmed from the DNA. TRBV1 counts as a pseudogene. The CDR3 coding sequence is TGCACCAGCAGCCAATGGACAGAAGGGGAGACCCAGTACTTC. Its protein product is CTSSQWTEGETQYF.